The 30 T cell receptor beta chains reported below all come from one sample, sequenced in a study of cytomegalovirus exposure and HLA in healthy donors. Sequenced by immunoSEQ multiplex PCR; TCRdb stores in-frame clones only, minus some. The sample has over 250,000 clones, 75% to 90% seen once. Sequencing was done on a sample of PBMCs. These receptors came from a woman younger than 45 in good health and CMV-seropositive.

A few counts support this clone. The chain recombines TRBV2 with TRBJ2-2, with D perhaps matching TRBD1 (6 bases). Trimming shortened V by 6 bases and J by 4 bases, and 9 bases separated the two germline ends. There are 13 residues in the CDR3. CDR1 is SNHLY and CDR2 is FYNNEI in the germline V gene. The CDR3 DNA follows: TGTGCCAGCAGAGGGGGTGGCACCGGGGAGCTGTTTTTT. It codes for CASRGGGTGELFF.

The rearrangement links TRBV29-1 to TRBJ2-2; no definite D call. This CDR3 is 14 amino acids long. Per the germline V gene, CDR1 is SQVTM and CDR2 is ANQGSEA. The V and J ends lost 4 bases and 0 bases respectively, with 9 bases between them. DNA of the CDR3: TGCAGCGTTGGGGCTGGGGCGAACACCGGGGAGCTGTTTTTT. It translates to CSVGAGANTGELFF.

The chain combines TRBV7-9 with TRBJ1-5; 7 bases agree with TRBD1. The CDR3 loop spans 14 amino acids. Germline CDR1 is SEHNR and CDR2 is FQNEAQ (reference sequence). The J segment lost 5 bases and the V segment lost 5 bases, leaving 6 bases of the junction unmatched. The CDR3 DNA reads TGTGCCAGCAGCATTCAGGGGGAGGATCAGCCCCAGCATTTT. It specifies CASSIQGEDQPQHF.

This chain links TRBV4-3 with TRBJ2-7; D is tentatively TRBD1 or TRBD2 (5 bases each). Germline V gene sequence: CDR1 LGHNA, CDR2 YSLEER. The V end was cut by 0 bases, the J end by 5 bases, with 11 bases between. This CDR3 has 14 amino acids. Written as DNA, the CDR3 is TGCGCCAGCAGCCAAGATCTCGGGGCCCACGAGCAGTACTTC. Residues: CASSQDLGAHEQYF.

This sequence joins TRBV5-3 and TRBJ2-1; 11 nucleotides align to TRBD2. TRBV5-3 is noted as an ORF with a role that remains uncertain. V shed 5 bases, J shed 5 bases, and the junction held 6 bases outside the gene matches. CDR3 size: 15 residues. The CDR3 sequence is CARSHLAGGHNEQFF. The CDR3 DNA sequence: TGTGCCAGAAGTCATCTAGCGGGGGGCCACAATGAGCAGTTCTTC.

The chain has TRBV20-1 and TRBJ2-7; D unclear. The CDR3 runs 11 residues. Germline V gene lookup returns CDR1 DFQATT and CDR2 SNEGSKA (reference sequence). The V gene lost 5 bases and the J gene lost 7 bases, with 12 bases spanning the gap. CDR3 sequence (DNA): TGCAGTGCTCACATGGGGTTAGAGCAGTACTTC. Translated: CSAHMGLEQYF.

The V and J genes are TRBV5-1 and TRBJ1-2, with D possibly TRBD1 on 6 matching bases. With 0 bases removed from V and 0 bases from J, the gap between germline ends came to 9 bases. Germline V gives CDR1 SGHRS, CDR2 YFSETQ. This CDR3 has 15 amino acids. Here the CDR3 reads CASSLEQGSNYGYTF. CDR3 bases: TGCGCCAGCAGCTTGGAACAGGGCTCTAACTATGGCTACACCTTC.

The rearrangement joins TRBV6-5 to TRBJ1-4; D is undetermined. The CDR3 has 15 residues. Germline CDR1 reads MNHEY; CDR2 reads SVGAGI. The V end was cut by 5 bases, the J end by 4 bases, with 14 bases between. The DNA for the CDR3 is TGTGCCAGCAGTGGTCTAAGTTCTGGTAATGAAAAACTGTTTTTT. Translating it yields CASSGLSSGNEKLFF.

The chain joins TRBV28 to TRBJ2-1; D call uncertain. Germline CDR1 MDHEN, CDR2 SYDVKM. There are 12 residues in the CDR3. With 10 bases removed from V and 9 bases from J, the gap between germline ends came to 16 bases. This CDR3 is CATTDSLSEQFF. The CDR3 coding sequence is TGTGCCACAACCGACTCCCTCAGTGAGCAGTTCTTC.

The V call is TRBV4-1, the J call TRBJ1-5; a possible D gene is TRBD1 (5 bases). V was cut by 6 bases and J by 5 bases, with 11 bases left in between. The germline V gene has CDR1 MGHRA and CDR2 YSYEKL. This CDR3 comprises 13 residues. CDR3 loop: CASSLRGDQPQHF. The CDR3, as DNA: TGCGCCAGCAGTCTTCGAGGGGATCAGCCCCAGCATTTT.

This clone was counted a single time. The chain links TRBV6-5 to TRBJ2-7; D gene ambiguous. V lost 6 bases and J 6 bases, leaving 18 bases between the germline ends. The CDR3 has 14 residues. Germline CDR1 is MNHEY and CDR2 is SVGAGI. The CDR3 DNA is TGTGCCAGCAGCCGGGTCGTCAGGCCTGGCGAGCAGTACTTC. Protein: CASSRVVRPGEQYF.

In this sample, this clone turned up once. The V call is TRBV30, the J call TRBJ2-7; 8 bases are a match to TRBD1. In germline, CDR1 is GTSNPN, CDR2 SVGIG (reference sequence). The CDR3 has 14 residues. V lost 0 bases and J lost 7; bases outside the gene matches: 8. The CDR3 region is CAWSVQDRVLEQYF. As DNA, the CDR3 is TGTGCCTGGAGTGTCCAGGACAGGGTGTTAGAGCAGTACTTC.

This chain connects TRBV7-3 to TRBJ1-4, with TRBD1 identical over 8 bases. Germline assignment: CDR1 SGHTA and CDR2 FQGTGA. The V and J ends lost 1 base and 6 bases, in that order; junction bases with no gene match: 10. The CDR3 is 17 amino acids. CDR3 region: CASSLNGAGTGHEKLFF. CDR3 bases: TGTGCCAGCAGCTTAAATGGGGCCGGGACAGGCCATGAAAAACTGTTTTTT.

V gene TRBV9 combines with J gene TRBJ1-6; D is possibly TRBD1 (5 bases). The CDR3 covers 14 residues. Germline lookup yields CDR1 SGDLS and CDR2 YYNGEE. Trimming stripped 2 bases from V and 7 bases from J, with 10 bases between. The CDR3 region is CASSVARDNSPLHF. In DNA, the CDR3 is TGTGCCAGCAGCGTGGCCAGGGACAATTCACCCCTCCACTTT.

The chain combines TRBV27 with TRBJ1-4; the D gene is possibly TRBD1 (5 bases). CDR1 is MNHEY and CDR2 is SMNVEV in the germline V gene (reference sequence). The CDR3 is 15 amino acids. Trimming stripped 3 bases from V and 0 bases from J, with 8 bases between. For the CDR3, the DNA is TGTGCCAGCAGTTTCCAGACAGCAACTAATGAAAAACTGTTTTTT. This gives the protein CASSFQTATNEKLFF.

Of note for this clone: Different DNA sequences within this sample yield the same CDR3. The rearrangement links TRBV18 to TRBJ2-7, with D possibly matching TRBD2 (6 bases). Germline loops: CDR1 KGHSH, CDR2 LQKENI. The CDR3 runs to 12 residues. The germline V and J ends were trimmed by 3 bases and 3 bases, with 6 bases remaining between them. The CDR3 DNA reads TGTGCCAGCTCACCCGGGGGCTACGAGCAGTACTTC. It is translated as CASSPGGYEQYF.

CDR3 nucleotide sequence: TGTGCCATCAGTGAGTCAGGGGGAGGATACACCGGGGAGCTGTTTTTT. As protein: CAISESGGGYTGELFF. J is TRBJ2-2 and V is TRBV10-3, with D tentatively TRBD1 or TRBD2 (6 bases each). Between the trimmed V and J ends, which lost 0 bases and 3 bases, there was a span of 11 bases. Germline V gene sequence: CDR1 ENHRY, CDR2 SYGVKD. CDR3 size: 16 residues.

The chain has TRBV6-1 and TRBJ1-2; a possible D gene is TRBD1 (5 bases). This CDR3 contains 13 residues. Germline values: CDR1 MNHNS, CDR2 SASEGT. V lost 6 bases to trimming and J lost 2 bases, with 10 bases between them. The CDR3 loop reads CASRMGVNYGYTF. The DNA of the CDR3 is TGTGCCAGCAGGATGGGGGTAAACTATGGCTACACCTTC.

This sequence joins TRBV2 and TRBJ1-5, with D tentatively TRBD1 (5 bases). CDR1 and CDR2 from the germline V gene are SNHLY and FYNNEI. The V end was cut by 2 bases, the J end by 3 bases, with 11 bases between. The CDR3 loop spans 15 amino acids. The CDR3 spells CASSEWAGHNQPQHF. The CDR3, as DNA: TGTGCCAGCAGTGAATGGGCAGGACACAATCAGCCCCAGCATTTT.

The CDR3 coding sequence is TGTGCCAGCAGCCAAGGAAGGGCCGGACTAGCGGGAGACGAGCAGTACTTC. Its translation: CASSQGRAGLAGDEQYF. J is TRBJ2-7 and V is TRBV4-2, with 13 bases identical to TRBD2. CDR3 length: 17 amino acids. V was clipped by 1 base and J by 5 bases; unmatched bases: 8. CDR1 is LGHNA and CDR2 is YNFKEQ in the germline V gene.

The chain is built from TRBV4-3 and TRBJ2-5; D unclear. V lost 1 base and J 4 bases, leaving 7 bases between the germline ends. This CDR3 is built from 13 residues. The V gene's germline CDR1 is LGHNA and CDR2 YSLEER. The CDR3 reads CASSQGPAETQYF. CDR3 DNA: TGCGCCAGCAGCCAAGGCCCAGCAGAGACCCAGTACTTC.

The chain recombines TRBV9 with TRBJ2-1, with a tentative D call TRBD2 (5 bases). The CDR3 consists of 16 residues. The V end lost 0 bases, the J end lost 0 bases, and 10 bases lay between the germline ends. Germline loops: CDR1 SGDLS, CDR2 YYNGEE. The CDR3 reads CASSVAVGSSYNEQFF. As DNA, the CDR3 is TGTGCCAGCAGCGTAGCGGTGGGGAGCTCCTACAATGAGCAGTTCTTC.

V and J are TRBV5-1 and TRBJ1-1, with a tentative D call TRBD1 (6 bases). V lost 0 bases and J 6 bases, leaving 12 bases between the germline ends. Germline assignment: CDR1 SGHRS and CDR2 YFSETQ. The CDR3 covers 14 residues. CDR3 amino acids: CASSLVGGGAEAFF. The CDR3 DNA reads TGCGCCAGCAGCTTGGTTGGGGGCGGTGCTGAAGCTTTCTTT.

This clone was picked up one time. The chain is built from TRBV2 and TRBJ1-3; TRBD1 is a possible D gene (5 bases). The CDR3 has 14 residues. Germline V gene lookup returns CDR1 SNHLY and CDR2 FYNNEI. V lost 6 bases to trimming and J lost 4 bases, with 13 bases between them. Here the CDR3 DNA reads TGTGCCAGCAGCCGGGGGATGGGGGGAAACACCATATATTTT. As protein: CASSRGMGGNTIYF.

The J gene is TRBJ2-2, the V gene TRBV7-3; TRBD1 agrees at 9 bases. V shed 5 bases, J shed 5 bases, and the junction held 6 bases outside the gene matches. Germline CDR1 is SGHTA and CDR2 is FQGTGA. CDR3 length: 15 amino acids. The CDR3 DNA follows: TGTGCCAGCAGCCCAACGGGACAGGGTACCGGGGAGCTGTTTTTT. The encoded protein is CASSPTGQGTGELFF. The full variable domain, rest sourced from reference TRBV7-3 and TRBJ2-2, is GAGVSQTPSNKVTEKGKYVELRCDPISGHTALYWYRQSLGQGPEFLIYFQGTGAADDSGLPNDRFFAVRPEGSVSTLKIQRTERGDSAVYLCASSPTGQGTGELFFGEGSRLTVL.

This clone was seen once. The chain combines TRBV4-1 with TRBJ2-7; perhaps D is TRBD1 or TRBD2 (7 bases each). This CDR3 contains 17 residues. Trimming took 0 bases from V and 2 from J, leaving 17 bases between them. CDR1 and CDR2 from the germline V gene are MGHRA and YSYEKL. CDR3 in DNA: TGCGCCAGCAGCCAAGAGGGAGGGGGCCGATGGCCCTACGAGCAGTACTTC. Translating gives CASSQEGGGRWPYEQYF.

V usage is TRBV2 and J usage is TRBJ2-1; 14 bases agree with TRBD2. V was clipped by 6 bases and J by 9 bases; unmatched bases: 10. Per germline, CDR1 SNHLY and CDR2 FYNNEI. This CDR3 contains 16 residues. CDR3 coding DNA: TGTGCCAGCAGAGTGGGACTAGCGGGAGAATGGAGTGAGCAGTTCTTC. This encodes CASRVGLAGEWSEQFF.

The chain employs TRBV7-6 and TRBJ2-2; 7 bases line up with TRBD2. J was trimmed by 5 bases and V by 4 bases; bases with no gene match: 4. Germline V gene data show CDR1 as SGHVS and CDR2 as FNYEAQ. The CDR3 runs 14 residues. The DNA of the CDR3 is TGTGCCAGCAGCTGGGAGGGTGGGACCGGGGAGCTGTTTTTT. It encodes CASSWEGGTGELFF.

The chain links TRBV18 to TRBJ2-5, with D uncertain. The CDR3 sequence is 13 residues long. Deletions cut 1 base from V and 2 bases from J, with 5 bases between. From germline, CDR1 is KGHSH and CDR2 LQKENI. The CDR3 sequence: CASSPLRQETQYF. The DNA of the CDR3 is TGTGCCAGCTCACCACTACGGCAAGAGACCCAGTACTTC.

This clone was recorded a few times. The rearrangement uses TRBV28 and TRBJ2-3; a weak D match, TRBD1 (6 bases). This CDR3 is 15 amino acids long. Germline CDR1 is MDHEN and CDR2 is SYDVKM. Trimming took 5 bases from V and 3 from J, leaving 15 bases between them. The CDR3 reads CASSVDGTNTDTQYF. CDR3 coding DNA: TGTGCCAGCAGTGTGGACGGGACAAATACAGATACGCAGTATTTT.